This T cell receptor (beta chain) was sequenced for a study of T cell changes during pregnancy in multiple sclerosis. The junction had 3 bases not matched to a gene; V was cut back by 0 bases and J by 5 bases. The CDR3 has 15 amino acids. Germline V lookup: CDR1 KGHSH, CDR2 LQKENI. The assay was immunoSEQ multiplex PCR, and TCRdb's table has in-frame clones only and misses some. The sample holds about 100,000 clones, roughly 90% seen once. The material sequenced was peripheral blood, taken after pregnancy. This chain uses TRBV18 with TRBJ2-5; TRBD1 matches 10 bases. This TCR was recovered from a female donor with multiple sclerosis, enrolled in a pregnancy study. This chain's CDR3 is CASSPPRTGGETQYF. The CDR3 DNA sequence: TGTGCCAGCTCACCACCCCGGACAGGGGGGGAGACCCAGTACTTC.